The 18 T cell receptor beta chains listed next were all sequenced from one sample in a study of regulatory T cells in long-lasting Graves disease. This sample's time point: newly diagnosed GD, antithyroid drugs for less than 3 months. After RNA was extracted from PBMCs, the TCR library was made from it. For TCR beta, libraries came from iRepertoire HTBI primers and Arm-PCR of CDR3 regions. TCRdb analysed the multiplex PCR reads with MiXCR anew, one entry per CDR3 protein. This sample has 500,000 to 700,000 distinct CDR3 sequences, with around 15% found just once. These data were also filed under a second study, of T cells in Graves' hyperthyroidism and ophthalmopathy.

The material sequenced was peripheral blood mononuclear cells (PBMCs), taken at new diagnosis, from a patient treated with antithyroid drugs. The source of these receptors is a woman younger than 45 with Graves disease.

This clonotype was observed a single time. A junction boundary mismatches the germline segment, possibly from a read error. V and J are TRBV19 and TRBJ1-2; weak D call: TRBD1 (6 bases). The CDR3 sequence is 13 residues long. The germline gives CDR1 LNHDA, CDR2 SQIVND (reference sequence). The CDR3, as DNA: TGTACCAGTAGTAAAACCGGGACAATCGGCTACACCTTC. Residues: CTSSKTGTIGYTF.

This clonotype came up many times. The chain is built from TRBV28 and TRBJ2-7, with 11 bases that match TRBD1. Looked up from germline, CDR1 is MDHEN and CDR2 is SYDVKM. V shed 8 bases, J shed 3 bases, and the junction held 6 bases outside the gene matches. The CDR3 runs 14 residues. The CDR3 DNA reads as TGTGCCAGCGGCTCCGGGACAGGGGGCTACGAGCAGTACTTC. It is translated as CASGSGTGGYEQYF. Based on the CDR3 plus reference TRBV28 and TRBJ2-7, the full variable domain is DVKVTQSSRYLVKRTGEKVFLECVQDMDHENMFWYRQDPGLGLRLIYFSYDVKMKEKGDIPEGYSVSREKKERFSLILESASTNQTSMYLCASGSGTGGYEQYFGPGTRLTVT.

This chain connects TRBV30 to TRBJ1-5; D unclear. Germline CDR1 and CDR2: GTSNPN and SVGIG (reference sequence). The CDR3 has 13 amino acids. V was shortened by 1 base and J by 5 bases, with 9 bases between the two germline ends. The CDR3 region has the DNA TGTGCCTGGAGTGAAGGGTTGGATCAGCCCCAGCATTTT. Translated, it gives CAWSEGLDQPQHF.

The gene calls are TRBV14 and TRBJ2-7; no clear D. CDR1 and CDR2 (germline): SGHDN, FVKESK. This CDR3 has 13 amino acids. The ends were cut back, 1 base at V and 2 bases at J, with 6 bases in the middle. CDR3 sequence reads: CASSQGYTYEQYF. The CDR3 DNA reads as TGTGCCAGCAGCCAAGGCTACACCTACGAGCAGTACTTC.

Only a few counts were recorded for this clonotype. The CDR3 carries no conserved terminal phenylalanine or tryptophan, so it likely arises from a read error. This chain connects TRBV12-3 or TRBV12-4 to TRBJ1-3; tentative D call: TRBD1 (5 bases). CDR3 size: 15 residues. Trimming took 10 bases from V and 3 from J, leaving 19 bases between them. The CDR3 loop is CATEVFGGNGNTIYL. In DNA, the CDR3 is TGTGCCACCGAAGTATTCGGGGGGAATGGAAACACCATATATCTT.

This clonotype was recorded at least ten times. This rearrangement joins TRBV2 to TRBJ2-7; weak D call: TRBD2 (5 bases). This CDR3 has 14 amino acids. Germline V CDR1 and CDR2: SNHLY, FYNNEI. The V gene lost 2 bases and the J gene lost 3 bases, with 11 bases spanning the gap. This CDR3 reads CASSEREGDYEQYF. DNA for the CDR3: TGTGCCAGCAGTGAAAGAGAGGGAGACTACGAGCAGTACTTC.

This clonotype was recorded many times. The CDR3 sequence is CASSLQGDSYQPQHF. DNA for the CDR3: TGTGCCAGCAGTTTACAGGGAGACAGCTATCAGCCCCAGCATTTT. The chain carries TRBV27 and TRBJ1-5; possibly TRBD1 for D (5 bases). The V gene lost 2 bases and the J gene lost 5 bases, with 13 bases spanning the gap. This CDR3 spans 15 amino acids. Germline V gene lookup returns CDR1 MNHEY and CDR2 SMNVEV (reference sequence).

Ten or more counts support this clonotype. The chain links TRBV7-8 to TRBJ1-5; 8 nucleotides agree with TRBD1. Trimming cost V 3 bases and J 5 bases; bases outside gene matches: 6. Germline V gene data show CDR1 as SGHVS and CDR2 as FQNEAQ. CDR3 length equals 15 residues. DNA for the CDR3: TGTGCCAGCAGCTTTTCAGGGGGCCCCGATCAGCCCCAGCATTTT. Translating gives CASSFSGGPDQPQHF.

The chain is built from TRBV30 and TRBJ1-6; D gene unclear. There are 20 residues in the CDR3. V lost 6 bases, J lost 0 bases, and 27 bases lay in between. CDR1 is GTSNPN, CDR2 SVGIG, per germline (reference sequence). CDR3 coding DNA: TGTGCCTGCCATGCTACGCCGCGAATGGGTTCAAGCTCCTATAATTCACCCCTCCACTTT. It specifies CACHATPRMGSSSYNSPLHF.

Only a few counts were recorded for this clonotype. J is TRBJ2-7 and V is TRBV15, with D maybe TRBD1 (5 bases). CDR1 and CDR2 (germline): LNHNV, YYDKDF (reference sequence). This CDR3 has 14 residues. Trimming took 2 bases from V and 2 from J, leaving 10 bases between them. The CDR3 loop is CATSRFLGAYEQYF. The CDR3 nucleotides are TGTGCCACCAGCAGATTCCTAGGGGCCTACGAGCAGTACTTC.

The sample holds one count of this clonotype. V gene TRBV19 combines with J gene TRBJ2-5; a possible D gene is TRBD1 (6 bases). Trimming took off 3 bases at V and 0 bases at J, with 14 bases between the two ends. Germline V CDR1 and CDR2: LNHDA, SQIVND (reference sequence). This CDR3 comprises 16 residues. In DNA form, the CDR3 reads TGTGCCAGTAGTATGACCGGGGACATCTACCAAGAGACCCAGTACTTC. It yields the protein CASSMTGDIYQETQYF.

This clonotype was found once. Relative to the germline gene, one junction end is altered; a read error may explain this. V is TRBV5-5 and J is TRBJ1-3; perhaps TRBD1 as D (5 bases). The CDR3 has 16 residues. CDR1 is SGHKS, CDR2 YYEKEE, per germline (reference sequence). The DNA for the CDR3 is TGCGCCAGCAGCGGACCGACAGCAGTCTCTGGAAACACCATATATTTT. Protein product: CASSGPTAVSGNTIYF.

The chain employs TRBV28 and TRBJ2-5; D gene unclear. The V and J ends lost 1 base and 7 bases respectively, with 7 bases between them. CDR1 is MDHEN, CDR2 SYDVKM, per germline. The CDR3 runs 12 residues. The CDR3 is CASSLLLGTQYF. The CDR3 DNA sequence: TGTGCCAGCAGTTTATTACTTGGGACCCAGTACTTC.

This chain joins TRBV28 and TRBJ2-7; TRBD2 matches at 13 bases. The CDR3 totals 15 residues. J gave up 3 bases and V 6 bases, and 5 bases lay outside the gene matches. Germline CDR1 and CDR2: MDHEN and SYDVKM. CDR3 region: CASRFGLAGVYEQYF. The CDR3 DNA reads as TGTGCCAGCAGATTCGGACTAGCGGGAGTCTACGAGCAGTACTTC. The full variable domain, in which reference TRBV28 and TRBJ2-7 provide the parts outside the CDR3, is DVKVTQSSRYLVKRTGEKVFLECVQDMDHENMFWYRQDPGLGLRLIYFSYDVKMKEKGDIPEGYSVSREKKERFSLILESASTNQTSMYLCASRFGLAGVYEQYFGPGTRLTVT.

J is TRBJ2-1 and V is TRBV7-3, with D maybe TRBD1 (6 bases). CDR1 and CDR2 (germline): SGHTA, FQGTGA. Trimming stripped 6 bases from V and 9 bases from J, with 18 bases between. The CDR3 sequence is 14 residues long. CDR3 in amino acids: CASRQPKTGAEQFF. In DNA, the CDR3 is TGTGCCAGCAGACAACCCAAGACAGGCGCTGAGCAGTTCTTC.

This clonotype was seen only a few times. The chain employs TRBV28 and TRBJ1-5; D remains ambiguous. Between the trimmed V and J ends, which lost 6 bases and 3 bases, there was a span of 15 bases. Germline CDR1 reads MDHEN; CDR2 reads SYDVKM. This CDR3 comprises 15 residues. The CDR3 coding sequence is TGTGCCAGCAGCGCGGGGTTGAGATACAATCAGCCCCAGCATTTT. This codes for CASSAGLRYNQPQHF. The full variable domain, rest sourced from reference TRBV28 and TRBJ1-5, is DVKVTQSSRYLVKRTGEKVFLECVQDMDHENMFWYRQDPGLGLRLIYFSYDVKMKEKGDIPEGYSVSREKKERFSLILESASTNQTSMYLCASSAGLRYNQPQHFGDGTRLSIL.

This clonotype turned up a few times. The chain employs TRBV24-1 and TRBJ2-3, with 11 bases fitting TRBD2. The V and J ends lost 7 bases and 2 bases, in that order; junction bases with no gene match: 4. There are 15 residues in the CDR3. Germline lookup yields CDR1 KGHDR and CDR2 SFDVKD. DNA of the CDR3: TGTGCCACCAGCGAGACTAGCGGGGCCACAGATACGCAGTATTTT. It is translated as CATSETSGATDTQYF.

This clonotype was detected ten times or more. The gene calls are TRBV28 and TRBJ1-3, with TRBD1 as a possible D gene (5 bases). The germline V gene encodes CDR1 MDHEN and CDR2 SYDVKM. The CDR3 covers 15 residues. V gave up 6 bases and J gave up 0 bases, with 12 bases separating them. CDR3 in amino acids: CASRSGLLSGNTIYF. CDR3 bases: TGTGCCAGCAGGTCGGGACTCCTCTCTGGAAACACCATATATTTT.